This T cell receptor (beta chain) comes out of a study of T cells in Graves' hyperthyroidism and ophthalmopathy. TCR beta CDR3 regions were amplified from RNA transcripts. TCR CDR3 underwent first-round RT-PCR with the HTBI primer set. TCRdb ran MiXCR on the multiplex PCR reads and lists one entry per CDR3 protein. The sample consists of approximately 400,000 distinct CDR3 sequences, approximately 14% of them appearing once. Germline assignment: CDR1 SEHNR and CDR2 FQNEAQ (reference sequence). There are 14 residues in the CDR3. V was shortened by 3 bases and J by 5 bases, with 11 bases between the two germline ends. This clonotype occurred many times.

The chain joins TRBV7-9 to TRBJ2-1, with D perhaps being TRBD1 or TRBD2 (5 bases each). The clonotype originates from a young woman with Graves' hyperthyroidism. The sample taken for sequencing was blood. The CDR3, as DNA: TGTGCCAGCAGCTTCCCCCCGGGACACAATGAGCAGTTCTTC. The encoded protein is CASSFPPGHNEQFF.